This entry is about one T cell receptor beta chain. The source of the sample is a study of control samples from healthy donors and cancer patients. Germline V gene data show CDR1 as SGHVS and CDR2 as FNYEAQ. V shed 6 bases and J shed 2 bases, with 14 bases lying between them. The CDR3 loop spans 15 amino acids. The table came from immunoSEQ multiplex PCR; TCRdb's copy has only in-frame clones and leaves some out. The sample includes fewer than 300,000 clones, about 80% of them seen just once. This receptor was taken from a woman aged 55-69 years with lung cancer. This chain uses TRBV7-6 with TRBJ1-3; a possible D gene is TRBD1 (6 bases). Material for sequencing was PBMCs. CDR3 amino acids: CASSQQGPPGNTIYF. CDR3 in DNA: TGTGCCAGCAGTCAACAGGGACCTCCTGGAAACACCATATATTTT.